This TCR beta chain was sequenced for a study of T-cell memory formation after mild COVID-19. The study's findings and limits: Clones which contracted sat mainly in CM and EM if CD4+, and in EMRA if CD8+. Day 15 to 85 contracting clones showed balanced CD4/CD8; later expanders leaned CD4+. That cross-reactive memory joined was suggested by some responding clones appearing in pre-infection memory.

In regard to this clonotype: Its antigen is unidentified.

The CDR3 length is 11 residues. Between the trimmed V and J ends, which lost 5 bases and 5 bases, there was a span of 4 bases. The germline gives CDR1 SGHAT, CDR2 FQNNGV. Constant-segment primers served in 5'RACE that generated TCR alpha and TCR beta cDNA libraries bearing sample barcodes and UMIs. Each CDR3 protein gets one entry after TCRdb re-called the 5' RACE reads with MiXCR. This table has 250,000 to 350,000 distinct CDR3 sequences, about 15% appearing once. The chain is built from TRBV11-2 and TRBJ2-1; D not resolved. The sequenced material came from PBMCs or a T cell subset sorted from them (not recorded which). This sequence was found in a man between 18 and 29 years old who had mild COVID-19 (a few samples of this study predate the infection). Cell type and time point are not known. The CDR3 here is CASSTHNEQFF. In DNA form, the CDR3 reads TGTGCCAGCAGCACCCACAATGAGCAGTTCTTC.